These 9 T cell receptor beta chains were all obtained from the same sample, sequenced in a study of T cell changes during pregnancy in multiple sclerosis. Repertoires were generated with immunoSEQ multiplex PCR, while TCRdb's copy carries only in-frame clones and drops some. The sample has roughly 23,000 clones; around nine tenths are singletons. The sample was CD4+ T cells from peripheral blood mononuclear cells, taken in the first trimester of pregnancy. The origin of the receptors is a female donor in good health, enrolled as a control in a pregnancy study.

V usage is TRBV5-6 and J usage is TRBJ1-2; TRBD1 might be the D (5 bases). The CDR3 loop spans 13 amino acids. V shed 4 bases and J shed 4 bases, with 11 bases lying between them. The germline CDR1 and CDR2 sequences are SGHDT and YYEEEE. The CDR3 DNA sequence: TGTGCCAGCAGCCGCCGACAGTCCTATGGCTACACCTTC. The encoded protein is CASSRRQSYGYTF. The whole variable domain, remainder taken from reference TRBV5-6 and TRBJ1-2, is DAGVTQSPTHLIKTRGQQVTLRCSPKSGHDTVSWYQQALGQGPQFIFQYYEEEERQRGNFPDRFSGHQFPNYSSELNVNALLLGDSALYLCASSRRQSYGYTFGSGTRLTVV.

This clone was detected only once. The CDR3 here is CASSNRASGQNEQFF. In DNA form, the CDR3 reads TGTGCCAGCAGCAATAGGGCTAGCGGGCAGAATGAGCAGTTCTTC. V is TRBV7-2 and J is TRBJ2-1; 8 bases are a match to TRBD2. From germline, CDR1 is SGHTA and CDR2 FQGNSA. The CDR3 consists of 15 residues. Trimming cost V 5 bases and J 7 bases; bases outside gene matches: 10.

The sample holds one count of this clone. The J gene is TRBJ1-1, the V gene TRBV30; weak D call: TRBD1 (6 bases). The CDR3 has 13 amino acids. Germline V lookup: CDR1 GTSNPN, CDR2 SVGIG (reference sequence). Trimming left V 0 bases short and J 5 bases short, with 10 bases between. The DNA of the CDR3 is TGTGCCTGGAGTGTAAAACAGGGAACTGAAGCTTTCTTT. Translating it yields CAWSVKQGTEAFF.

V is TRBV7-9 and J is TRBJ2-5; 7 bases are shared with TRBD1. J was trimmed by 5 bases and V by 10 bases; bases with no gene match: 10. The CDR3 covers 13 residues. Germline-derived CDR1 and CDR2 are SEHNR and FQNEAQ (reference sequence). CDR3 residues: CATMGQPKETQYF. CDR3 nucleotides: TGTGCCACCATGGGACAGCCGAAGGAGACCCAGTACTTC.

V and J are TRBV4-3 and TRBJ2-5, with D unresolved. CDR3 length equals 10 residues. Germline V gives CDR1 LGHNA, CDR2 YSLEER. The V and J ends lost 4 bases and 7 bases respectively, with 4 bases between them. The CDR3 coding sequence is TGCGCCAGCAGCCCCAGGACCCAGTACTTC. Translated: CASSPRTQYF.

This chain links TRBV5-4 with TRBJ2-5; tentatively, D is TRBD1 (5 bases). The V and J ends lost 0 bases and 5 bases respectively, with 11 bases between them. This CDR3 spans 14 amino acids. Germline V gives CDR1 SGHNT, CDR2 YYREEE (reference sequence). DNA for the CDR3: TGTGCCAGCAGCTTGGACAGGATGCAGGAGACCCAGTACTTC. This sequence encodes CASSLDRMQETQYF.

Only a few counts were recorded for this clone. The rearrangement uses TRBV13 and TRBJ2-3, with D hard to call. The CDR3 runs 12 residues. V lost 5 bases and J lost 2, with 5 bases in between. The germline V gene has CDR1 PRHDT and CDR2 FYEKMQ (reference sequence). DNA for the CDR3: TGTGCCAGCAGCCCAAACACAGATACGCAGTATTTT. Its translation: CASSPNTDTQYF.

Points on this clone: Mismatch with germline at one junction end may stem from a read error. V is TRBV28 and J is TRBJ2-1; 9 bases align to TRBD2. CDR1 is MDHEN and CDR2 is SYDVKM in the germline V gene. The CDR3 sequence is 14 residues long. This CDR3 is CASNLAGAGYEQFF. As DNA, the CDR3 is TGTGCCAGCAATTTAGCGGGAGCTGGCTATGAGCAGTTCTTC.

The V call is TRBV9, the J call TRBJ1-6; a possible D gene is TRBD1 (5 bases). Germline CDR1 reads SGDLS; CDR2 reads YYNGEE. The CDR3 has 13 amino acids. Trimming cost V 3 bases and J 7 bases, with 8 bases left between them. The CDR3, as DNA: TGTGCCAGCAGCGGGCAGGGAAATTCACCCCTCCACTTT. Its protein is CASSGQGNSPLHF.